The 10 T cell receptor beta chains reported below all come from one sample, sequenced in a study of blood T cell repertoires in COVID-19. Repertoires were generated with immunoSEQ multiplex PCR, while TCRdb's copy carries only in-frame clones and drops some. The sample carries about 210,000 clones, 80% recorded once. Sequenced input: PBMCs or T cells enriched from blood (not recorded which). Receptor source: a man younger than 40 with acute COVID-19.

There are a few counts of this clone. V usage is TRBV6-5 and J usage is TRBJ2-2, with D possibly TRBD1 on 6 matching bases. Germline CDR1 is MNHEY and CDR2 is SVGAGI. This CDR3 spans 14 amino acids. V was cut by 10 bases and J by 0 bases, with 12 bases left in between. The DNA for the CDR3 is TGTGCCACCCGACAGGTAGCGAACACCGGGGAGCTGTTTTTT. Translation gives CATRQVANTGELFF.

The CDR3 region has the DNA TGTGCCAGCAGCTTAGATGGCGGTCCGACAGATACGCAGTATTTT. Protein: CASSLDGGPTDTQYF. The V call is TRBV11-2, the J call TRBJ2-3; no reliable D call. V lost 0 bases to trimming and J lost 3 bases, with 10 bases between them. The CDR3 extends over 15 amino acids. The V gene's germline CDR1 is SGHAT and CDR2 FQNNGV.

The V call is TRBV12-2, the J call TRBJ2-2; the listed D gene, TRBD1, was not tested against the DNA. TRBV12-2 is described as a pseudogene. The CDR3 is 17 amino acids. Here the CDR3 DNA reads TGTGCAAGTCGCCCCCTTATCCGACAGGGCCCCCCCGGGGAGCTGTTTTTT. It translates to CASRPLIRQGPPGELFF.

The chain links TRBV5-6 to TRBJ1-2; D not resolved. CDR1 and CDR2 (germline): SGHDT, YYEEEE. The germline V and J ends were trimmed by 0 bases and 6 bases, with 12 bases remaining between them. The CDR3 is 14 residues long. CDR3: CASSLAGSFDGYTF. CDR3 nucleotide sequence: TGTGCCAGCAGCTTGGCCGGGTCCTTCGATGGCTACACCTTC.

The V gene is TRBV3-1 (or the pseudogene TRBV3-2), the J gene TRBJ1-5; a possible D gene is TRBD1 (5 bases). The CDR3 length is 14 residues. CDR1 and CDR2 (germline): LGHDT, YNNKEL (reference sequence). The V end lost 4 bases, the J end lost 4 bases, and 11 bases lay between the germline ends. The CDR3 loop is CASSPTGGNQPQHF. For the CDR3, the DNA is TGTGCCAGCAGCCCCACGGGGGGGAATCAGCCCCAGCATTTT.

J is TRBJ1-1 and V is TRBV11-2; tentatively, D is TRBD1 (6 bases). V lost 2 bases to trimming and J lost 8 bases, with 12 bases between them. The CDR3 has 13 residues. The germline V gene has CDR1 SGHAT and CDR2 FQNNGV. CDR3 sequence: CASSLNRVGEAFF. Here the CDR3 DNA reads TGTGCCAGCAGCTTAAACAGGGTGGGGGAAGCTTTCTTT.

J is TRBJ1-4 and V is TRBV4-1; D remains unclear. This CDR3 has 16 residues. Germline V gene sequence: CDR1 MGHRA, CDR2 YSYEKL. Trimming stripped 0 bases from V and 2 bases from J, with 10 bases between. The CDR3 loop reads CASSQDWSGTNEKLFF. In DNA, the CDR3 is TGCGCCAGCAGCCAAGATTGGTCGGGTACTAATGAAAAACTGTTTTTT.

Here the CDR3 DNA reads TGTGCCAGCAGTGATTCCCTTGTGAGCACCGGGGAGCTGTTTTTT. As protein: CASSDSLVSTGELFF. The V call is TRBV6-1, the J call TRBJ2-2; D is uncertain. The CDR3 runs to 15 residues. The V gene's germline CDR1 is MNHNS and CDR2 SASEGT. With 3 bases removed from V and 4 bases from J, the gap between germline ends came to 12 bases.

The V gene is TRBV6-5, the J gene TRBJ2-1; 8 positions match TRBD2. Germline V gives CDR1 MNHEY, CDR2 SVGAGI. The CDR3 runs to 16 residues. V gave up 2 bases and J gave up 5 bases; unmatched junction bases: 8. The CDR3 sequence: CASSYPGGTDDNEQFF. The CDR3 DNA is TGTGCCAGCAGTTACCCGGGGGGGACTGACGACAATGAGCAGTTCTTC.

This clone showed up many times. The chain uses TRBV6-6 and TRBJ2-7; 8 nucleotides match TRBD1. V gave up 5 bases and J gave up 0 bases; unmatched junction bases: 15. The length of the CDR3 is 18 residues. Germline CDR1 MNHNY, CDR2 SVGAGI (reference sequence). The CDR3 region has the DNA TGTGCCAGCAGTCGCCGGGACAGGAATGCTAGGAGCTCCTACGAGCAGTACTTC. Translating it yields CASSRRDRNARSSYEQYF.